The TCR beta chain described here comes from a study of technical replicates of blood from several donors. TCRdb's table, derived via immunoSEQ multiplex PCR, lists solely in-frame clones and lacks some. This table has tens of thousands of clones, 93% appearing once. The receptor was isolated from a human donor in good health. Sequenced sample: T cells isolated from PBMCs.

The CDR3 is CASSTQGANETQYF. CDR3 bases: TGTGCCAGCAGCACACAGGGGGCGAATGAGACCCAGTACTTC. J is TRBJ2-5 and V is TRBV7-9, with 9 bases identical to TRBD1. With V trimmed by 5 bases and J by 5 bases, 6 bases remained unmatched. Per the germline V gene, CDR1 is SEHNR and CDR2 is FQNEAQ (reference sequence). CDR3 size: 14 residues.